The T cell receptor beta chain under discussion was sequenced for a study of T-cell reconstitution after alpha-beta-depleted transplantation in children. CDR3 size: 14 residues. V lost 6 bases, J lost 5 bases, and 14 bases lay in between. Germline-derived CDR1 and CDR2 are SGHTA and FQGTGA. Molecular barcoding with unique molecular identifiers was used for the TCRbeta library. MiXCR, applied by TCRdb to the PCR reads, yields one record per CDR3 protein. The sample has about 440,000 distinct CDR3 sequences, 43% seen once. Source: PBMCs, taken before TCRalphabeta/CD19-depleted stem cell transplant. The V call is TRBV7-3, the J call TRBJ2-1; D is uncertain. The sequence was collected from a girl aged 2 to 10 with aplastic anemia, due to receive a stem cell transplant. The CDR3 region has the DNA TGTGCCAGCAGTCTAACCCACTCTGACAATGAGCAGTTCTTC. Translating gives CASSLTHSDNEQFF.